The present T cell receptor beta chain was sequenced within a study of CXCR3-negative and CXCR3-positive naive CD8 T cells. CDR3 length: 16 residues. In germline, CDR1 is SGDLS, CDR2 YYNGEE. Regarding the study as a whole: Researchers reported similar TRBV-TRBJ usage in naive CXCR3-negative and CXCR3-positive cells, though memory differed. After cryopreservation, CXCR3 expression dropped partially; most assays used fresh PBMCs. Naive cells with CXCR3 showed TRB CDR3s that were more hydrophobic than those in CXCR3-negative naive cells.

Notes on this clonotype: Its matching antigen is unknown.

With UMI labels, 5' RACE was used to prepare the TRB cDNA libraries. After re-calling the 5' RACE reads, TCRdb lists one entry per CDR3 protein, DNA absent. The sample spans some 130,000 distinct CDR3 sequences; the ten largest clones claim 0.5% to 0.6%. V is TRBV9 and J is TRBJ1-1; TCRdb reports TRBD1, a call that lacks DNA to check it against. What was sequenced was naive CXCR3+ CD8+ T cells from blood. The subset denotes: CD45RO-CCR7+CD27+CD95- naive CD8+ T cells expressing CXCR3 (TNR3+). The clonotype was recovered from a human donor in good health. Some clones in this sample may be carry-over from other donors' samples. The CDR3 loop is CASSVGPGQMNTEAFF. The full variable domain, its missing parts supplied by reference TRBV9 and TRBJ1-1, is DSGVTQTPKHLITATGQRVTLRCSPRSGDLSVYWYQQSLDQGLQFLIQYYNGEERAKGNILERFSAQQFPDLHSELNLSSLELGDSALYFCASSVGPGQMNTEAFFGQGTRLTVV.